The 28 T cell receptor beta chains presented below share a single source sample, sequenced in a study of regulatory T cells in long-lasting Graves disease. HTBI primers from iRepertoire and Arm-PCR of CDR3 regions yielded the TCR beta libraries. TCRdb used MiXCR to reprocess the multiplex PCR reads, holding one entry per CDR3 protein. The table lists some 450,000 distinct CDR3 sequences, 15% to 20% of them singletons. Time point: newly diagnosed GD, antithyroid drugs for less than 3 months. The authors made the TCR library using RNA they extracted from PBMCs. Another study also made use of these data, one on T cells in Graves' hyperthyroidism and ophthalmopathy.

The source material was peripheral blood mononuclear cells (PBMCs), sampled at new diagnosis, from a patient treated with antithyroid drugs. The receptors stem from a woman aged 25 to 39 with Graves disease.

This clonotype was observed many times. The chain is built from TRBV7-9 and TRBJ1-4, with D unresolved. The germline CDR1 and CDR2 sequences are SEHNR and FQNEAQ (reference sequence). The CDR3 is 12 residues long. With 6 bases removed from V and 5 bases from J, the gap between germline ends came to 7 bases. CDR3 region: CASSQQNEKLFF. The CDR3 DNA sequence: TGTGCCAGCAGTCAGCAAAATGAAAAACTGTTTTTT. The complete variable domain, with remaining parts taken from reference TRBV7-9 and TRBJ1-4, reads DTGVSQNPRHKITKRGQNVTFRCDPISEHNRLYWYRQTLGQGPEFLTYFQNEAQLEKSRLLSDRFSAERPKGSFSTLEIQRTEQGDSAMYLCASSQQNEKLFFGSGTQLSVL.

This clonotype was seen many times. The CDR3: CASSVGMAREQYF. CDR3 nucleotide sequence: TGTGCCAGCAGTGTAGGTATGGCTAGGGAGCAGTACTTC. The rearrangement links TRBV2 to TRBJ2-7; no definite D call. V dropped 4 bases and J dropped 7 bases, with 14 bases sitting between them. The germline CDR1 and CDR2 sequences are SNHLY and FYNNEI. CDR3 length: 13 amino acids.

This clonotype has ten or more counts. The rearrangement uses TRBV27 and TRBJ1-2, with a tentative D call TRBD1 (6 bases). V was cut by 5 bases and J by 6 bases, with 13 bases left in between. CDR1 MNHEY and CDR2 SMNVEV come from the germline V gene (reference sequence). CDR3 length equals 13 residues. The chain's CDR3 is CASSKGVGDGYTF. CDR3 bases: TGTGCCAGCAGTAAGGGGGTTGGGGATGGCTACACCTTC.

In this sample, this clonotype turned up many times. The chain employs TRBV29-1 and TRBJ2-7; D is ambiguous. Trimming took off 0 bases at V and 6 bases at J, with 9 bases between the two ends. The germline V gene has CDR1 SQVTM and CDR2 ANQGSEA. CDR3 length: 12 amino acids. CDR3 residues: CSVEDRFSEQYF. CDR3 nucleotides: TGCAGCGTTGAAGATCGATTCTCCGAGCAGTACTTC.

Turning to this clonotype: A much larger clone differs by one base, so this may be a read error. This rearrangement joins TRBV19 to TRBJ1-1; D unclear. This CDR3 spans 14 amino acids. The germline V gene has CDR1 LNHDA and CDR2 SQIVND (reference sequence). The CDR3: CASNRRAPSTEAFF. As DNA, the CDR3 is TGTGCGTCGAATAGGAGGGCCCCGTCCACTGAAGCTTTCTTT.

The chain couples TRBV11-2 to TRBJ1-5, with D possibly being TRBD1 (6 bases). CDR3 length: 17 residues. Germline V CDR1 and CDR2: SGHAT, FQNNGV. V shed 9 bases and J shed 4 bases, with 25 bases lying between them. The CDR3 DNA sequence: TGTGCCAGTAGCCCAAGGGGTGGGGGCGCTGGAAATCAGCCCCAGCATTTT. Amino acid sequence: CASSPRGGGAGNQPQHF.

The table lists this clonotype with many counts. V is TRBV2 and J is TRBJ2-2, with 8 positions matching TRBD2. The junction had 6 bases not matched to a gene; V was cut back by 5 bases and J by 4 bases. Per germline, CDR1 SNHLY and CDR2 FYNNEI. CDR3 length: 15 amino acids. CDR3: CASSPGTRGTGELFF. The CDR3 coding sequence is TGTGCCAGCAGTCCCGGGACTAGGGGCACCGGGGAGCTGTTTTTT.

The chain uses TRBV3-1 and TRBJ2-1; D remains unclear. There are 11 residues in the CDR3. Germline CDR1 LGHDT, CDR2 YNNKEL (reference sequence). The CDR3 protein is CDISTPNEQFF. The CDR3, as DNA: TGTGACATTTCGACGCCCAATGAGCAGTTCTTC.

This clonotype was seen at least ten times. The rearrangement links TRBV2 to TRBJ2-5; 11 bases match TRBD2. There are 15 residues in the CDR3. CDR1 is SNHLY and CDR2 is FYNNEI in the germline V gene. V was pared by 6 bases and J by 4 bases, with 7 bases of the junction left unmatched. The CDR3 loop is CASRGTSGVAETQYF. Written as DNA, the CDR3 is TGTGCCAGCAGGGGGACTAGCGGAGTGGCAGAGACCCAGTACTTC. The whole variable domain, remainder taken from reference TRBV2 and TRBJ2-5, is EPEVTQTPSHQVTQMGQEVILRCVPISNHLYFYWYRQILGQKVEFLVSFYNNEISEKSEIFDDQFSVERPDGSNFTLKIRSTKLEDSAMYFCASRGTSGVAETQYFGPGTRLLVL.

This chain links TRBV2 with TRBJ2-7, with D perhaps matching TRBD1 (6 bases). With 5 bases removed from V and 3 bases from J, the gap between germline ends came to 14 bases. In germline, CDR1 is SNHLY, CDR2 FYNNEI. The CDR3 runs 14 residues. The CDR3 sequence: CASSLDRFRYEQYF. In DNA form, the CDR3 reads TGTGCCAGCAGTCTTGACAGGTTCCGCTACGAGCAGTACTTC.

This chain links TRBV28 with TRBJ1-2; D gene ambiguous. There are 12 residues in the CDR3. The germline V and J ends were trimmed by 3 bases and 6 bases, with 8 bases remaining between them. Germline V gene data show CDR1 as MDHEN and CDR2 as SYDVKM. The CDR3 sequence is CASSFSSHGYTF. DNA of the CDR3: TGTGCCAGCAGTTTCTCCTCCCATGGCTACACCTTC.

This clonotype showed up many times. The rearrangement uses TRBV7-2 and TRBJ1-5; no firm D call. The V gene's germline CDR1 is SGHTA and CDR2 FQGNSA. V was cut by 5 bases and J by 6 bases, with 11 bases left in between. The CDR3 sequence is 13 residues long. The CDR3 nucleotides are TGTGCCAGCAGCCCGGCCCCGTTTCAGCCCCAGCATTTT. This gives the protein CASSPAPFQPQHF.

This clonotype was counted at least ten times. CDR3 nucleotides: TGTGCCAGCAGCCATGGGACTGCCCTTGAGCAGTTCTTC. It yields the protein CASSHGTALEQFF. The rearrangement joins TRBV28 to TRBJ2-1; tentative D call: TRBD2 (6 bases). The V gene lost 6 bases and the J gene lost 9 bases, with 15 bases spanning the gap. Germline V CDR1 and CDR2: MDHEN, SYDVKM. The CDR3 totals 13 residues.

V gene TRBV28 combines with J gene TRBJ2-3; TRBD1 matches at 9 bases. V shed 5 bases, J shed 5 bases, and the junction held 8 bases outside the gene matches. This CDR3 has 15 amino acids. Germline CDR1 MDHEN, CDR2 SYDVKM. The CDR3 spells CASSPLGQGGDTQYF. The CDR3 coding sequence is TGTGCCAGCAGTCCATTGGGACAGGGAGGAGATACGCAGTATTTT.

The CDR3 coding sequence is TGTGCCAGCAGTCTTCCTGACCTGGGAGGCAGTTCCTACAATGAGCAGTTCTTC. Its protein is CASSLPDLGGSSYNEQFF. The V call is TRBV13, the J call TRBJ2-1, with a weak D call TRBD2 (6 bases). The CDR3 spans 18 residues. V was shortened by 6 bases and J by 1 base, with 22 bases between the two germline ends. CDR1 and CDR2 (germline): PRHDT, FYEKMQ (reference sequence).

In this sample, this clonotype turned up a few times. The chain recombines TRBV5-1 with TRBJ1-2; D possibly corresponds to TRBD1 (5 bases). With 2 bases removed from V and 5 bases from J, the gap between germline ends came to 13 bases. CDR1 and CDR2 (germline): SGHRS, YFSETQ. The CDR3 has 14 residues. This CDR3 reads CASSLSLTGYGYTF. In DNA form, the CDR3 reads TGCGCCAGCAGCTTATCACTAACAGGATATGGCTACACCTTC.

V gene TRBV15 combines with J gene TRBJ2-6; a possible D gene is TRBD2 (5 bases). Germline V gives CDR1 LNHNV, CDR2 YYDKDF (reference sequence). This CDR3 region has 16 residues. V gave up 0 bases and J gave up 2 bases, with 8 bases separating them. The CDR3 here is CATSRDTGTGANVLTF. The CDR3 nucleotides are TGTGCCACCAGCAGAGACACGGGGACTGGGGCCAACGTCCTGACTTTC.

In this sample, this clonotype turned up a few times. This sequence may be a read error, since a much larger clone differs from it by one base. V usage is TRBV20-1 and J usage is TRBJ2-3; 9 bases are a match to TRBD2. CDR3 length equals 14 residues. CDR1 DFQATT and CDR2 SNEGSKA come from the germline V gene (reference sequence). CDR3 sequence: CSARTSGRTDAQYF. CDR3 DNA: TGCAGTGCTAGGACTAGCGGACGCACAGATGCGCAGTATTTT.

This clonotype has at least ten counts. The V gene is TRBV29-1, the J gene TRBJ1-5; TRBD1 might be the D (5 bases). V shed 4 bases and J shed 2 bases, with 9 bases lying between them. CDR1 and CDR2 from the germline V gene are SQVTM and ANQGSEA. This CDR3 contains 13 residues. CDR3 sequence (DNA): TGCAGCGTTGGAGGACAAGGCAATCAGCCCCAGCATTTT. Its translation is CSVGGQGNQPQHF.

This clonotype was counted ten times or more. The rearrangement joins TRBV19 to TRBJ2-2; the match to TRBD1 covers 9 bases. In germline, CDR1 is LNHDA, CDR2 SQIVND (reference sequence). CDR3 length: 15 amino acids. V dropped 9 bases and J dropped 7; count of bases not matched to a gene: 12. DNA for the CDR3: TGTGCCAGCCAGAGGCCGGGGACAGGGCACGGGGAGCTGTTTTTT. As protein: CASQRPGTGHGELFF.

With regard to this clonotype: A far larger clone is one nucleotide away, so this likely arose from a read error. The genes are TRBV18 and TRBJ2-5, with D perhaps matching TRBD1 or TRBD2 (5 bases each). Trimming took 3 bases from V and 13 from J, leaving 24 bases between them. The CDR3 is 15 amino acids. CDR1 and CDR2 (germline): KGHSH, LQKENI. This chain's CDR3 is CASSPVGRGEDELYF. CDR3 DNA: TGTGCCAGCTCACCGGTAGGGCGAGGGGAAGACGAGCTGTACTTC.

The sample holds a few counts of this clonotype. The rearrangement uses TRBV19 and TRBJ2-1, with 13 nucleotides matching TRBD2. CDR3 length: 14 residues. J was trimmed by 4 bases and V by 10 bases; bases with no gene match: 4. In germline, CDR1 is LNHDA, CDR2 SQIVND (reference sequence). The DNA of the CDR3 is TGTGCCACCAGACTAGCGGGAGGATACAATGAGCAGTTCTTC. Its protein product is CATRLAGGYNEQFF.

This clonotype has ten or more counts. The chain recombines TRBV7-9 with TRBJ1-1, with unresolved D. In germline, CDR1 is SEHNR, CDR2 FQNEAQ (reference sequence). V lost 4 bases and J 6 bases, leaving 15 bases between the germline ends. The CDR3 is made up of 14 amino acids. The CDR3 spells CASSSTDAGAEAFF. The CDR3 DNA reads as TGTGCCAGCAGCTCGACGGACGCGGGCGCTGAAGCTTTCTTT.

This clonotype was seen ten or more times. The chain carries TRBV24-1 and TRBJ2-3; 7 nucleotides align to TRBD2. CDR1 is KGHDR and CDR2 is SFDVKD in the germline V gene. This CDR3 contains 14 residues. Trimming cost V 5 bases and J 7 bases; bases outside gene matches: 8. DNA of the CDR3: TGTGCCACCAGTGGCGCGGGAGAACTAAATACGCAGTATTTT. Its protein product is CATSGAGELNTQYF.

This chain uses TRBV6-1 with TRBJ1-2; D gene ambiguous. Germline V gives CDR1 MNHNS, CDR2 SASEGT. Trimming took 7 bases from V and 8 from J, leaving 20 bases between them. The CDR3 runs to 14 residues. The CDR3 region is CASTYSVTSGGYTF. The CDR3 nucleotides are TGTGCCAGCACCTACAGCGTAACTTCGGGCGGCTACACCTTC.

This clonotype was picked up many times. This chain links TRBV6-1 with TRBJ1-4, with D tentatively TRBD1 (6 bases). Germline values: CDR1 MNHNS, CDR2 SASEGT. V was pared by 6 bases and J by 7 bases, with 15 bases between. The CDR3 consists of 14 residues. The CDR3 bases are TGTGCCAGCAGCCTGGCCCAGGGGTTTGAAAAACTGTTTTTT. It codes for CASSLAQGFEKLFF.

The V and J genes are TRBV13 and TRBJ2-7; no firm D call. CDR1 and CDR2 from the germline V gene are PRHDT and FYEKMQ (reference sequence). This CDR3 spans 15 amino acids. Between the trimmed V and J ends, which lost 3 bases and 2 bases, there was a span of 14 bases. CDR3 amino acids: CASSLKPKVTYEQYF. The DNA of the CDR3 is TGTGCCAGCAGCTTGAAACCGAAAGTGACCTACGAGCAGTACTTC.

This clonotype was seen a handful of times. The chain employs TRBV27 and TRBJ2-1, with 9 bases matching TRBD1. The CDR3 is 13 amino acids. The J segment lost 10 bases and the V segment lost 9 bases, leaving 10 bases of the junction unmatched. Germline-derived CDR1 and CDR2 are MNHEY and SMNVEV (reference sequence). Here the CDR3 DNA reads TGTGCCAGTTCCGGGACAGGGTTTAACGAGCAGTTCTTC. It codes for CASSGTGFNEQFF.